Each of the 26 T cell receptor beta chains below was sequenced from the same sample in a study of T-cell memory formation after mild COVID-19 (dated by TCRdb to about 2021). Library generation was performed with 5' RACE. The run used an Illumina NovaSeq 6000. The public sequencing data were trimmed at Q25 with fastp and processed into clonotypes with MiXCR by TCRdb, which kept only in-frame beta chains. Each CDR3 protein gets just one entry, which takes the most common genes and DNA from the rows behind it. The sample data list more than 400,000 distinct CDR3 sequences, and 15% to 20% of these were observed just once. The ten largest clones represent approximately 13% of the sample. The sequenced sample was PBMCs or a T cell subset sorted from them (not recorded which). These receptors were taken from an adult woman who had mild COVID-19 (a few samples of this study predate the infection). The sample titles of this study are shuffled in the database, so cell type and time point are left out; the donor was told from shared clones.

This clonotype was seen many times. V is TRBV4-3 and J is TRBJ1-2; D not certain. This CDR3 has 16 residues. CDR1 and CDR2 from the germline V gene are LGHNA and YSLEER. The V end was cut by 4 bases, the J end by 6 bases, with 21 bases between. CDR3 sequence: CASSLAWSPGKHGYTF. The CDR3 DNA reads TGCGCCAGCAGCCTGGCTTGGAGCCCTGGGAAGCATGGCTACACCTTC.

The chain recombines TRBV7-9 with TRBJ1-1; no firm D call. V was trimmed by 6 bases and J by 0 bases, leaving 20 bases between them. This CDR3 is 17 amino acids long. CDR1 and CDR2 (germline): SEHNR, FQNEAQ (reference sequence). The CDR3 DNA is TGTGCCAGCAGATCGAAAGCTGGGAGCCAGATGAACACTGAAGCTTTCTTT. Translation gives CASRSKAGSQMNTEAFF.

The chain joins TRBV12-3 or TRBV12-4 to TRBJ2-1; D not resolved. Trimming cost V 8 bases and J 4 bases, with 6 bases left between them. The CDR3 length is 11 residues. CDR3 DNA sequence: TGTGCCAGCGGCTATTACAATGAGCAGTTCTTC. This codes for CASGYYNEQFF.

CDR3 protein: CAISGWDNYGYTF. The DNA for the CDR3 is TGTGCCATCAGTGGCTGGGACAACTATGGCTACACCTTC. V usage is TRBV10-3 and J usage is TRBJ1-2, with a weak D call TRBD1 (5 bases). The V and J ends lost 4 bases and 2 bases respectively, with 8 bases between them. This CDR3 comprises 13 residues. The germline V gene has CDR1 ENHRY and CDR2 SYGVKD.

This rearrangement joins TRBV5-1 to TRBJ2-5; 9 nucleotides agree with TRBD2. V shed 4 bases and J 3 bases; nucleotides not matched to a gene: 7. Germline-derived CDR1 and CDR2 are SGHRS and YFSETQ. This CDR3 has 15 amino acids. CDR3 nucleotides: TGCGCCAGCAGCAGCGGGACTAGCTCAGAAGAGACCCAGTACTTC. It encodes CASSSGTSSEETQYF.

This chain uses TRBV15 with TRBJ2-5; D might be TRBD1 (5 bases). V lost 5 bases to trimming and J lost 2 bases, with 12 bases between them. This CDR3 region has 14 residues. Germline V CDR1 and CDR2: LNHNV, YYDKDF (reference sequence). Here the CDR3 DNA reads TGTGCCACCAGCGTAAGACAGATTCAAGAGACCCAGTACTTC. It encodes CATSVRQIQETQYF.

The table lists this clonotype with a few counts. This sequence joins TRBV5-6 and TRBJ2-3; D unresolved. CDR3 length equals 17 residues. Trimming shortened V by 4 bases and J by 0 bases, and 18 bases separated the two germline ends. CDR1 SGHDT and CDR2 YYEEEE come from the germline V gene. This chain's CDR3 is CASSRISIKTSTDTQYF. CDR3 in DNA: TGTGCCAGCAGCCGCATTAGCATCAAGACTAGCACAGATACGCAGTATTTT.

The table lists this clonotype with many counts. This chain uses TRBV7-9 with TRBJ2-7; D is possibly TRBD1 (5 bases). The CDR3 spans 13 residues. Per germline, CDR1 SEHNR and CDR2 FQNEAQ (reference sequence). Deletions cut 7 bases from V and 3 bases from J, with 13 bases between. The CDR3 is CASMATEDYEQYF. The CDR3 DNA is TGTGCCAGCATGGCGACAGAAGACTACGAGCAGTACTTC.

The CDR3 loop is CASSHTTDSPNYGYTF. DNA for the CDR3: TGCGCCAGCAGCCATACTACGGACAGTCCTAACTATGGCTACACCTTC. The V and J genes are TRBV4-1 and TRBJ1-2; possibly TRBD1 for D (6 bases). The germline gives CDR1 MGHRA, CDR2 YSYEKL. The ends were cut back, 3 bases at V and 0 bases at J, with 14 bases in the middle. This CDR3 has 16 amino acids.

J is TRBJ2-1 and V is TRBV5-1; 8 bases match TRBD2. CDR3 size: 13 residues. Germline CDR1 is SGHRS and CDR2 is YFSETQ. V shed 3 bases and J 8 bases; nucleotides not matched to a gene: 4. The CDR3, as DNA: TGCGCCAGCAGCTGGGGACTAGGCGATGAGCAGTTCTTC. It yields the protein CASSWGLGDEQFF.

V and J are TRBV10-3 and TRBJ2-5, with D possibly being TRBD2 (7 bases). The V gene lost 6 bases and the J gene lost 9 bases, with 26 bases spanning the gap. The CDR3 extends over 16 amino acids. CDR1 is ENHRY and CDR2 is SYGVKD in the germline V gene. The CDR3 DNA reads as TGTGCCATCAGCGGGGGGACTGGGCCCCAGGGGAGACCCCAGTACTTC. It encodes CAISGGTGPQGRPQYF.

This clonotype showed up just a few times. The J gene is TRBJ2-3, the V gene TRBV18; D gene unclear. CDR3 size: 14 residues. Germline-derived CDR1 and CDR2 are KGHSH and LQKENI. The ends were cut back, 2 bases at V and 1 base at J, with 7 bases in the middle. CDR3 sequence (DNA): TGTGCCAGCTCACCAGCAAGGGGCACAGATACGCAGTATTTT. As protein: CASSPARGTDTQYF.

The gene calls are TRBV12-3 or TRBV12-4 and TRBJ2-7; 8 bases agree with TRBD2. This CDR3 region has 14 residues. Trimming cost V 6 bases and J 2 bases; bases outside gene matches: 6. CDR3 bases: TGTGCCAGCAGAATGAGCGGGAGCACCTACGAGCAGTACTTC. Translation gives CASRMSGSTYEQYF.

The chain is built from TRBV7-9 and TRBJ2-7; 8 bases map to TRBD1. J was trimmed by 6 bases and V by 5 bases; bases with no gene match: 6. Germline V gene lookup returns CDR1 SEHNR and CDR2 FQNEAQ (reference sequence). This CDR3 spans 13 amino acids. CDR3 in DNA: TGTGCCAGCAGCCACGGGACAGGAGGCGAGCAGTACTTC. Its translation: CASSHGTGGEQYF. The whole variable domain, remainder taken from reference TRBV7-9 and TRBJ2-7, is DTGVSQNPRHKITKRGQNVTFRCDPISEHNRLYWYRQTLGQGPEFLTYFQNEAQLEKSRLLSDRFSAERPKGSFSTLEIQRTEQGDSAMYLCASSHGTGGEQYFGPGTRLTVT.

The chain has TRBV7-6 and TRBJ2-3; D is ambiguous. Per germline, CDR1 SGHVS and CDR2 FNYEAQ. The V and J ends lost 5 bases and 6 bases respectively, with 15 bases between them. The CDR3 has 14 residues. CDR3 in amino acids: CASSRSDGGDTQYF. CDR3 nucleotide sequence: TGTGCCAGCAGCCGCTCGGACGGTGGGGATACGCAGTATTTT.

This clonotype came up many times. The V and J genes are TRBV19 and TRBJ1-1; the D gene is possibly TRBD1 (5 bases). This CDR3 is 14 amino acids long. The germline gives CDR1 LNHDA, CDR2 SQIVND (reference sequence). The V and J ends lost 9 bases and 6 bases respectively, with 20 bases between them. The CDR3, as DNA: TGTGCCAGCCGGCCGGGACCTTGGGTAGCTGAAGCTTTCTTT. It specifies CASRPGPWVAEAFF. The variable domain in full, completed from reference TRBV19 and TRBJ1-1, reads DGGITQSPKYLFRKEGQNVTLSCEQNLNHDAMYWYRQDPGQGLRLIYYSQIVNDFQKGDIAEGYSVSREKKESFPLTVTSAQKNPTAFYLCASRPGPWVAEAFFGQGTRLTVV.

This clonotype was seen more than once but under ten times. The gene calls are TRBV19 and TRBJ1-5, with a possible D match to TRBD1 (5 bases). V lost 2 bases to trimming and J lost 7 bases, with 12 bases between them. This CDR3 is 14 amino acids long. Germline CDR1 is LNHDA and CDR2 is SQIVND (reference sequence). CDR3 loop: CASSIQGRGQPQHF. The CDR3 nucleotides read TGTGCCAGTAGTATACAGGGACGGGGCCAGCCCCAGCATTTT.

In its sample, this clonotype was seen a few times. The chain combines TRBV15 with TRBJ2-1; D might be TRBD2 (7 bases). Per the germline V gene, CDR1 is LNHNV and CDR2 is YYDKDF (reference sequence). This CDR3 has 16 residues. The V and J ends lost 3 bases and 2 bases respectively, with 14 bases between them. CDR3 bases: TGTGCCACCAGCAGCCGCGGGGGCCTGACCTACAATGAGCAGTTCTTC. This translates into CATSSRGGLTYNEQFF.

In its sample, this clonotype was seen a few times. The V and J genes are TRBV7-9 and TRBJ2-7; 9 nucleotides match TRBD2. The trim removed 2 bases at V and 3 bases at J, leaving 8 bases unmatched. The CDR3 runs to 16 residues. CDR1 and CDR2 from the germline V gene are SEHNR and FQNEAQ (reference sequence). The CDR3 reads CASSLKPPSGDYEQYF. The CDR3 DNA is TGTGCCAGCAGCTTAAAACCCCCTAGCGGGGACTACGAGCAGTACTTC.

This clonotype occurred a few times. The chain's CDR3 is CASSLTDRVQFF. The CDR3 bases are TGTGCCAGCAGCTTAACCGACAGGGTGCAGTTCTTC. V usage is TRBV7-9 and J usage is TRBJ2-1; 7 positions match TRBD1. With V trimmed by 2 bases and J by 12 bases, 4 bases remained unmatched. The CDR3 loop spans 12 amino acids. Germline values: CDR1 SEHNR, CDR2 FQNEAQ (reference sequence).

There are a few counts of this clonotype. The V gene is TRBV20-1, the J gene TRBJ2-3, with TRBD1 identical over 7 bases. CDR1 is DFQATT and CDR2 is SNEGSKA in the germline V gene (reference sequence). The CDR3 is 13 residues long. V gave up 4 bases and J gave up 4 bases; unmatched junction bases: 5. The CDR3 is CSANRGGADTQYF. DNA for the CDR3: TGCAGTGCTAACAGGGGTGGGGCAGATACGCAGTATTTT.

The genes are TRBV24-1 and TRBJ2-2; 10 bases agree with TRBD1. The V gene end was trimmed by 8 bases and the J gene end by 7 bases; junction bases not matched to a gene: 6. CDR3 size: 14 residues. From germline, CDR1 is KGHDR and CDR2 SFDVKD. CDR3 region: CATKGTGVFGELFF. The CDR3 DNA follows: TGTGCCACCAAAGGGACAGGGGTTTTCGGGGAGCTGTTTTTT.

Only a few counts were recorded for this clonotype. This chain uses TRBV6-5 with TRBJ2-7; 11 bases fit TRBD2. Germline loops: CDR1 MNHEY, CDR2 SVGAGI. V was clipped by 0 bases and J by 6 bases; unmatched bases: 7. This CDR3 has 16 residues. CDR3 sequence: CASSYSMAGLAVEQYF. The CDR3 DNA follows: TGTGCCAGCAGTTACTCTATGGCGGGACTAGCGGTCGAGCAGTACTTC.

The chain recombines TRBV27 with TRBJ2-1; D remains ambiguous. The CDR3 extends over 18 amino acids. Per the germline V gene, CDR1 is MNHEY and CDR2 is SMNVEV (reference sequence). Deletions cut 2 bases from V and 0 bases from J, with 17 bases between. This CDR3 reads CASSLGLARVLSYNEQFF. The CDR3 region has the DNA TGTGCCAGCAGTTTAGGGCTCGCCCGGGTACTCTCCTACAATGAGCAGTTCTTC.

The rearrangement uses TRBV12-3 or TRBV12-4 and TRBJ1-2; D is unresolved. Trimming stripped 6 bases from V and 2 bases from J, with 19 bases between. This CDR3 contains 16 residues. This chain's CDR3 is CASSLSRDIINYGYTF. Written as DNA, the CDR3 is TGTGCCAGCAGCCTAAGTCGGGATATAATCAACTATGGCTACACCTTC.

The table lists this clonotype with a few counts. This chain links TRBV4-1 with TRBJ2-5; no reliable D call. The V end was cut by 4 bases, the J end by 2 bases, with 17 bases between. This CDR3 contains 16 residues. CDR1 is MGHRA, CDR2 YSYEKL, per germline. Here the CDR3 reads CASSPGGGVLQETQYF. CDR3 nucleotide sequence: TGCGCCAGCAGCCCTGGTGGTGGAGTTCTACAAGAGACCCAGTACTTC.